In this sample, the clone carrying this TCR beta chain turned up once. The data are from a study of long-term antiretroviral therapy in people with HIV. The CDR3 runs 14 residues. Germline V CDR1 and CDR2: MNHNS, SASEGT. Trimming cost V 3 bases and J 4 bases, with 10 bases left between them. Run at survey level, the immunoSEQ assay was version v3.0. Profiling relied on immunoSEQ multiplex PCR, and the TCRdb table lists in-frame clones only, not all of them. The table has approximately 17,000 clones, under 85% seen once. This TCR was sampled from a young man with HIV. Sequencing used unsorted PBMCs, obtained 2.1 years before starting antiretroviral therapy. This chain joins TRBV6-1 and TRBJ1-5; no firm D call. CDR3 bases: TGTGCCAGCAGTGAGTCGGTCAATAATCAGCCCCAGCATTTT. Translated: CASSESVNNQPQHF.